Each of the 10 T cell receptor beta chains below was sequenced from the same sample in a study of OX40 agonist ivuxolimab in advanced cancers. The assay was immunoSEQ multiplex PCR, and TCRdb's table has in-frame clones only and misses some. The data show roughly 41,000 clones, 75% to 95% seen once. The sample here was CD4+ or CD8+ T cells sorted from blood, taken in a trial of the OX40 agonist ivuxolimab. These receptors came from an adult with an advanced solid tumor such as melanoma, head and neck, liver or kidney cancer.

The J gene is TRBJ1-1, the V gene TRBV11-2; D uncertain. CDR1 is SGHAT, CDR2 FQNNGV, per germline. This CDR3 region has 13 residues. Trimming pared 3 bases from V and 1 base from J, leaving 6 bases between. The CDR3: CASSFWGNTEAFF. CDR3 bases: TGTGCCAGCAGCTTTTGGGGGAACACTGAAGCTTTCTTT.

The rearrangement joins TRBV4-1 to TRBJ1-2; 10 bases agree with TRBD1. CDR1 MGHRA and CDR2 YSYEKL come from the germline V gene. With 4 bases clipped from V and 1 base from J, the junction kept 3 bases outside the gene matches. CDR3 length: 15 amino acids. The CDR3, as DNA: TGCGCCAGCAGCCTAAGGACAGGGGGTAACTATGGCTACACCTTC. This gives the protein CASSLRTGGNYGYTF.

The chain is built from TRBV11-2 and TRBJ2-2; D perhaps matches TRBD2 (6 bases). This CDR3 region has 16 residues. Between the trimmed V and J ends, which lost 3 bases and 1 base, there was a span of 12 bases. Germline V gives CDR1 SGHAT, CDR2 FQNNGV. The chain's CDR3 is CASSFTQGLNTGELFF. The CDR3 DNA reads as TGTGCCAGCAGCTTTACCCAGGGACTGAACACCGGGGAGCTGTTTTTT.

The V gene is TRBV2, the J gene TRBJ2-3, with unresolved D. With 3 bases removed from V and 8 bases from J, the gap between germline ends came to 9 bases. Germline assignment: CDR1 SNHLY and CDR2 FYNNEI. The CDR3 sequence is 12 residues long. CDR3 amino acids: CASSDLSGTQYF. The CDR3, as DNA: TGTGCCAGCAGTGATCTATCGGGTACGCAGTATTTT.

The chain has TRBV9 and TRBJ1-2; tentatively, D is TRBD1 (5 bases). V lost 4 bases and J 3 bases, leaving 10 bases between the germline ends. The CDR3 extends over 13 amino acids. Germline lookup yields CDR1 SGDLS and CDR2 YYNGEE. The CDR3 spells CASSSGGDYGYTF. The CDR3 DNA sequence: TGTGCCAGCAGCTCCGGGGGTGACTATGGCTACACCTTC.

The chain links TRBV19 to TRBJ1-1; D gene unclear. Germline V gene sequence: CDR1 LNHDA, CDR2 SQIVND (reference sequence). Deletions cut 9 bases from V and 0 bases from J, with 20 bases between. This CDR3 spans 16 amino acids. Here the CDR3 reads CASRHRAVYLNTEAFF. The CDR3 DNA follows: TGTGCCAGCCGGCATCGGGCAGTTTACTTGAACACTGAAGCTTTCTTT.

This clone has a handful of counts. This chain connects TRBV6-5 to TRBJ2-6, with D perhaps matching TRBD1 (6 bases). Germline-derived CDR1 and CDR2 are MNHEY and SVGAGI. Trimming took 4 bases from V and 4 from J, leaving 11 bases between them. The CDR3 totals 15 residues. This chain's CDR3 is CASSSGVSGANVLTF. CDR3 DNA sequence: TGTGCCAGCAGTTCAGGGGTTAGCGGGGCCAACGTCCTGACTTTC.

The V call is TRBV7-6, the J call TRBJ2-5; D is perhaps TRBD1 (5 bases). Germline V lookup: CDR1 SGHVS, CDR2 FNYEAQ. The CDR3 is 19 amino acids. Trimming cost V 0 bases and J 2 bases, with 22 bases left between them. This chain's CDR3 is CASSLASLMVEGAQETQYF. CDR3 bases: TGTGCCAGCAGCTTAGCGTCGCTTATGGTGGAAGGGGCTCAAGAGACCCAGTACTTC.

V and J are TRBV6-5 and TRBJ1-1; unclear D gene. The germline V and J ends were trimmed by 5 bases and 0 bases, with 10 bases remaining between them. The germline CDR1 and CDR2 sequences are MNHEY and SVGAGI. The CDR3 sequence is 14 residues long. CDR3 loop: CASSITYLNTEAFF. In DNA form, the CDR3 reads TGTGCCAGCAGTATTACTTACCTGAACACTGAAGCTTTCTTT.

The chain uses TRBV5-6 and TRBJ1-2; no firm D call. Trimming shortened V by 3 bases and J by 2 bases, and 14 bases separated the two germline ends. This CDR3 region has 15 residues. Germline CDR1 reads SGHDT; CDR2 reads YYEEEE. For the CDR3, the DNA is TGTGCCAGCAGCTCACCTTACACAGCGAACTATGGCTACACCTTC. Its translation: CASSSPYTANYGYTF. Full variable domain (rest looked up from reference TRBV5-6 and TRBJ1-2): DAGVTQSPTHLIKTRGQQVTLRCSPKSGHDTVSWYQQALGQGPQFIFQYYEEEERQRGNFPDRFSGHQFPNYSSELNVNALLLGDSALYLCASSSPYTANYGYTFGSGTRLTVV.